The 20 T cell receptor beta chains below were found in one sample sequenced in a study of T cell responses to AZD1222 COVID-19 vaccine. The repertoire was sequenced with immunoSEQ multiplex PCR; TCRdb's copy has only in-frame clones and lacks some. Seen here are roughly 55,000 clones, about 85% observed once, and the top ten hold under 5%. The sequenced sample was peripheral blood, obtained on day 0 of AZD1222 vaccination. The receptor source for this set is an adult in good health.

This chain joins TRBV7-6 and TRBJ2-7; 7 bases are shared with TRBD1. Unmatched junction bases numbered 8, after V lost 6 bases and J lost 0 bases. Per germline, CDR1 SGHVS and CDR2 FNYEAQ. This CDR3 spans 15 amino acids. CDR3 nucleotides: TGTGCCAGCAGTTCGACCGGGACAGCCTCCTACGAGCAGTACTTC. Its translation: CASSSTGTASYEQYF.

CDR3 coding DNA: TGTGCCCGCCACATGAACACTGAAGCTTTCTTT. Translated, it gives CARHMNTEAFF. This chain links TRBV2 with TRBJ1-1; D uncertain. The V end lost 11 bases, the J end lost 0 bases, and 7 bases lay between the germline ends. The CDR3 is made up of 11 amino acids. Germline-derived CDR1 and CDR2 are SNHLY and FYNNEI.

This clone was seen once. The chain is built from TRBV9 and TRBJ2-4; 9 positions agree with TRBD1. Germline lookup yields CDR1 SGDLS and CDR2 YYNGEE. Unmatched junction bases numbered 7, after V lost 5 bases and J lost 7 bases. This CDR3 has 14 amino acids. The CDR3 DNA reads TGTGCCAGCAGTAGTGACGACAGGGGGAACATTCAGTACTTC. Its protein product is CASSSDDRGNIQYF.

The CDR3 DNA reads TGTGCCAGCAGTTACTCGAGAGGCAGCCTGAACACTGAAGCTTTCTTT. It translates to CASSYSRGSLNTEAFF. V usage is TRBV6-5 and J usage is TRBJ1-1, with unresolved D. Trimming cost V 0 bases and J 0 bases, with 11 bases left between them. CDR1 is MNHEY and CDR2 is SVGAGI in the germline V gene. This CDR3 spans 16 amino acids.

The gene calls are TRBV7-9 and TRBJ2-7; 8 bases align to TRBD2. Germline V gives CDR1 SEHNR, CDR2 FQNEAQ (reference sequence). The CDR3 totals 14 residues. V trimming: 3 bases; J trimming: 5 bases; junction bases outside the gene matches: 6. The CDR3 bases are TGTGCCAGCAGCTTCTCGGGGGGGCCCAACGAGCAGTACTTC. This sequence encodes CASSFSGGPNEQYF.

The chain joins TRBV18 to TRBJ1-4, with D possibly being TRBD1 (5 bases). This CDR3 is built from 15 residues. The germline V and J ends were trimmed by 0 bases and 4 bases, with 9 bases remaining between them. Germline CDR1 KGHSH, CDR2 LQKENI. The CDR3: CASSPPGQHNEKLFF. DNA for the CDR3: TGTGCCAGCTCACCACCGGGGCAGCATAATGAAAAACTGTTTTTT.

V gene TRBV27 combines with J gene TRBJ1-2, with D possibly TRBD1 on 5 matching bases. The V end lost 4 bases, the J end lost 6 bases, and 21 bases lay between the germline ends. The CDR3 runs 16 residues. CDR1 and CDR2 from the germline V gene are MNHEY and SMNVEV (reference sequence). This CDR3 is CASSSQIQGRGHGYTF. The CDR3 DNA reads TGTGCCAGCAGTTCACAGATTCAGGGCCGAGGGCATGGCTACACCTTC.

The rearrangement joins TRBV18 to TRBJ2-7; D unresolved. The CDR3 runs 14 residues. Trimming cost V 0 bases and J 1 base, with 7 bases left between them. Germline V lookup: CDR1 KGHSH, CDR2 LQKENI. In DNA form, the CDR3 reads TGTGCCAGCTCACCACCGGCCAGTTCCTACGAGCAGTACTTC. It codes for CASSPPASSYEQYF.

This clone came up once. The J gene is TRBJ2-2, the V gene TRBV7-8; D is possibly TRBD1 (6 bases). This CDR3 is built from 19 residues. CDR1 is SGHVS and CDR2 is FQNEAQ in the germline V gene. V gave up 0 bases and J gave up 4 bases, with 21 bases separating them. DNA for the CDR3: TGTGCCAGCAGCTTAGCGCTTTTAAGTCGGACAGCTAGCACCGGGGAGCTGTTTTTT. Its protein product is CASSLALLSRTASTGELFF.

V usage is TRBV6-5 and J usage is TRBJ2-1, with 8 bases matching TRBD1. Trimming removed 5 bases from V and 3 bases from J; junction bases left unmatched: 6. This CDR3 is 15 amino acids long. Germline loops: CDR1 MNHEY, CDR2 SVGAGI. Here the CDR3 reads CASSKQGVGYNEQFF. In DNA form, the CDR3 reads TGTGCCAGCAGTAAACAGGGGGTAGGCTACAATGAGCAGTTCTTC.

This clone was observed a single time. The rearrangement uses TRBV7-8 and TRBJ2-5, with 7 bases lining up with TRBD2. The V segment lost 0 bases and the J segment 2 bases; nucleotides outside the gene matches: 0. Germline V gives CDR1 SGHVS, CDR2 FQNEAQ. The CDR3 has 14 residues. The CDR3 here is CASSLAGGQETQYF. The CDR3 coding sequence is TGTGCCAGCAGCTTAGCGGGGGGGCAAGAGACCCAGTACTTC. Full variable domain (remainder filled in from reference TRBV7-8 and TRBJ2-5): GAGVSQSPRYKVAKRGQDVALRCDPISGHVSLFWYQQALGQGPEFLTYFQNEAQLDKSGLPSDRFFAERPEGSVSTLKIQRTQQEDSAVYLCASSLAGGQETQYFGPGTRLLVL.

This chain links TRBV14 with TRBJ1-1; 8 bases agree with TRBD1. This CDR3 is 15 amino acids long. Germline V gene sequence: CDR1 SGHDN, CDR2 FVKESK. V shed 1 base, J shed 4 bases, and the junction held 5 bases outside the gene matches. The CDR3 loop is CASSQVAGGSTEAFF. For the CDR3, the DNA is TGTGCCAGCAGCCAAGTTGCAGGGGGCTCCACTGAAGCTTTCTTT.

This clone was seen more than once but under ten times. The chain is built from TRBV29-1 and TRBJ2-1, with D maybe TRBD1 (6 bases). This CDR3 spans 14 amino acids. The V and J ends lost 1 base and 8 bases respectively, with 15 bases between them. Germline CDR1 reads SQVTM; CDR2 reads ANQGSEA. CDR3 coding DNA: TGCAGCGTTGAAGGGCCAACAGGGACCGATGAGCAGTTCTTC. It translates to CSVEGPTGTDEQFF.

This clone was detected a few times. The chain joins TRBV6-5 to TRBJ2-1; D is perhaps TRBD2 (6 bases). CDR3 length equals 15 residues. V was shortened by 2 bases and J by 1 base, with 9 bases between the two germline ends. Germline lookup yields CDR1 MNHEY and CDR2 SVGAGI. In DNA, the CDR3 is TGTGCCAGCAGTTACGAGACTAGTTCCTACAATGAGCAGTTCTTC. It translates to CASSYETSSYNEQFF.

The chain combines TRBV28 with TRBJ1-2; 9 nucleotides match TRBD1. The CDR3 consists of 15 residues. V shed 5 bases, J shed 3 bases, and the junction held 7 bases outside the gene matches. Germline loops: CDR1 MDHEN, CDR2 SYDVKM. DNA of the CDR3: TGTGCCAGCAGTATCCTACAGGGGGCCGACTATGGCTACACCTTC. It is translated as CASSILQGADYGYTF.

The V gene is TRBV7-6, the J gene TRBJ2-7; D ambiguous. Germline CDR1 reads SGHVS; CDR2 reads FNYEAQ. CDR3 length equals 14 residues. V was trimmed by 1 base and J by 3 bases, leaving 10 bases between them. CDR3 region: CASSLGGRRYEQYF. CDR3 in DNA: TGTGCCAGCAGCTTAGGGGGAAGGCGCTACGAGCAGTACTTC.

V is TRBV6-2 or TRBV6-3 and J is TRBJ1-6; possibly TRBD1 for D (5 bases). The CDR3 consists of 15 residues. The V end lost 5 bases, the J end lost 2 bases, and 10 bases lay between the germline ends. Germline loops: CDR1 MNHEY, CDR2 SVGEGT. The CDR3 DNA follows: TGTGCCAGCAGTGCCCGGGGGGCCTATAATTCACCCCTCCACTTT. It translates to CASSARGAYNSPLHF.

The genes are TRBV10-1 and TRBJ2-7; D is possibly TRBD2 (6 bases). Germline V lookup: CDR1 WNHNN, CDR2 SYGVQD (reference sequence). CDR3 size: 15 residues. The V end was cut by 3 bases, the J end by 2 bases, with 14 bases between. DNA of the CDR3: TGCGCCAGCAGTGATGGTCAGGGACTTGCCTACGAGCAGTACTTC. It is translated as CASSDGQGLAYEQYF.

In its sample, this clone was seen once. This chain links TRBV6-5 with TRBJ2-1, with TRBD1 matching over 8 bases. Trimming cost V 3 bases and J 6 bases; bases outside gene matches: 7. The CDR3 sequence is 15 residues long. Germline V gene lookup returns CDR1 MNHEY and CDR2 SVGAGI. CDR3 sequence: CASSYSQGAFNEQFF. The DNA of the CDR3 is TGTGCCAGCAGTTATAGCCAGGGGGCGTTCAATGAGCAGTTCTTC.

The chain links TRBV18 to TRBJ2-3; no reliable D call. The germline V gene encodes CDR1 KGHSH and CDR2 LQKENI. Trimming shortened V by 4 bases and J by 2 bases, and 19 bases separated the two germline ends. The CDR3 loop spans 17 amino acids. This chain's CDR3 is CASSLLFLDSNTDTQYF. The CDR3 DNA reads as TGTGCCAGCTCACTACTTTTCCTCGATAGTAACACAGATACGCAGTATTTT.